This TCR beta chain was observed in a study of blood T cell repertoires in COVID-19 (dated by TCRdb to 2018 to 2020). With regard to the full study: Samples from collaborators originated in the United States, Italy and Spain and spanned both the acute and convalescent phases of COVID-19. The prospective study material was composed of cDNA or gDNA derived from T cells, B-cell-depleted T cells, or PBMCs. The dataset comprised deeply sampled blood TCRbeta repertoires from subjects exposed to, actively infected with, or recovered from COVID-19. The repertoires were made available in a free public database intended to serve as a resource for research on the immune response to SARS-CoV-2. The samples were drawn from the first 160 participants of the ongoing ImmuneRACE study and from under 1,500 subjects provided by 6 global collaborators. Nearly every sample came with metadata listing a de-identified subject ID, COVID-19 status, age in years and sex. Where available, HLA class I and class II types were taken from metadata supplied by the sample provider and were not determined by assay-based typing.

Collaborating institutions collected whole blood in K2EDTA tubes following their own protocols. For TCRbeta analysis, collaborators shipped samples in one of three forms: frozen whole blood, isolated PBMCs, or DNA extracted from either of those sample types. TCRbeta CDR3 regions were amplified from genomic DNA using the immunoSEQ Assay, a bias-controlled multiplex PCR. The study's processing was this. Nucleated cell counts per sample were estimated from amplification of reference gene primers within the assay. To quantify the absolute abundance of each unique TCRbeta CDR3 rearrangement, sequence reads were collapsed and filtered. Productive Simpson clonality was computed per sample as the square root of Simpson's diversity index over productive rearrangements. TCRdb carries this immuneACCESS record with in-frame sequences only. Its versions omit some clonotypes, under half of them owing to an unresolved V gene in the studies checked, with the rest unexplained. Clone size and V and J calls were adopted from that table, with D and trimming inferred from the DNA. In this sample the table shows about 140,000 clones, 65% to 85% of which occur a single time. The biggest ten clones account for 3% to 4.5% of the sample.

Points on this clone: No cognate antigen has been identified for it. The record has no base qualities; no much larger clone is one base away.

After removal of 3 bases from V and 8 bases from J, the junction retains 3 bases not matched to a gene. Including cysteine and phenylalanine, the CDR3 has 12 amino acids. Just the 36-base CDR3 DNA is kept, in frame starting at base 1. The CDR1 and CDR2 encoded by the germline V gene are SQVTM and ANQGSEA. Points the paper makes about the study in general: The amount of clinical and demographic metadata varied by source and participant and was provided uncurated.

This TCR was recovered from a woman aged 55-70 years with acute or convalescent COVID-19. The rearranged segments are TRBV29-1 and TRBJ2-1, with 8 bases matching TRBD2. The source material was peripheral blood. The nucleotides read TGCAGCGTTGAGGGACTAGGCGATGAGCAGTTCTTC. Translated, this gives CSVEGLGDEQFF.